The following is a T cell receptor (beta chain) sequence with its context. Its antigen is still unknown. CDR1 is SGHTA, CDR2 FQGNSA, per germline. Trimming shortened V by 5 bases and J by 4 bases, and 17 bases separated the two germline ends. The CDR3 length is 15 residues. This entry is derived from a study of blood T cells in healthy people across ages. Study-level results: Measured against age, TCR beta diversity per million T cells decreased in a roughly linear manner.

Healthy Caucasian individuals from Russia aged roughly 6 to 100 were enrolled as donors. A second roughly 6 to 11 cycle PCR used barcoded and J-beta primers. Every cDNA was tagged by a template-switch adaptor with 12 random nucleotides. A single record per CDR3 protein comes from TCRdb applying MiXCR to the 5' RACE reads. Among about 1,800,000 distinct CDR3 sequences listed, under 30% were seen once. Sequenced input: blood. The chain carries TRBV7-2 and TRBJ1-2, with D unclear. This TCR was sampled from a woman aged 25-40 years in good health. The CDR3: CASSIFSEGGYGYTF. DNA of the CDR3: TGTGCCAGCAGCATCTTCTCCGAGGGCGGCTATGGCTACACCTTC.